The 10 T cell receptor beta chains presented below share a single source sample, sequenced in a study of T cells in Graves' hyperthyroidism and ophthalmopathy. RNA transcripts gave rise to amplified TCR beta CDR3 regions. Primed by the HTBI set, a first-round RT-PCR was run on the TCR CDR3. TCRdb re-analysed the multiplex PCR reads in MiXCR, keeping a single row per CDR3 protein. The sample has 550,000 to 700,000 distinct CDR3 sequences, roughly 15% seen once. The sequenced sample consisted of blood. The receptors originated from a middle-aged woman with Graves' ophthalmopathy.

This clonotype was counted ten times or more. The chain links TRBV6-5 to TRBJ1-1; 9 bases match TRBD1. This CDR3 has 16 residues. With V trimmed by 2 bases and J by 3 bases, 7 bases remained unmatched. Germline V gene lookup returns CDR1 MNHEY and CDR2 SVGAGI. The CDR3 protein is CASSYGDRVEDTEAFF. DNA for the CDR3: TGTGCCAGCAGTTACGGGGACAGGGTCGAGGACACTGAAGCTTTCTTT.

Many counts were recorded for this clonotype. V gene TRBV30 combines with J gene TRBJ1-2; maybe TRBD1 (5 bases). CDR1 GTSNPN and CDR2 SVGIG come from the germline V gene (reference sequence). V was clipped by 3 bases and J by 4 bases, with 24 bases between them. This CDR3 is built from 17 residues. The DNA for the CDR3 is TGTGCCTGGAGCTCGGCAGGGAGGACTTCCACGGGCTATGGCTACACCTTC. Its translation is CAWSSAGRTSTGYGYTF.

Comments on this clonotype: At one end the junction does not follow the germline gene, possibly because of a read error. The V call is TRBV7-7, the J call TRBJ2-2, with 10 positions matching TRBD2. This CDR3 is built from 16 residues. Germline values: CDR1 SSHAT, CDR2 FNYEAQ (reference sequence). The CDR3 protein is CASSLDGLAATGELFF. The CDR3 DNA sequence: TGTGCTAGCAGCTTAGACGGACTAGCGGCTACCGGGGAGCTGTTTTTT.

This clonotype was seen ten or more times. The chain carries TRBV12-3 or TRBV12-4 and TRBJ1-1; no clear D gene. V lost 7 bases, J lost 5 bases, and 17 bases lay in between. CDR3 length equals 14 residues. The CDR3 here is CASTPSTAGTEAFF. CDR3 bases: TGTGCCAGCACCCCCTCAACTGCGGGAACTGAAGCTTTCTTT.

This clonotype occurred many times. The chain combines TRBV28 with TRBJ2-7; D uncertain. The CDR3 is 11 amino acids. The germline V gene encodes CDR1 MDHEN and CDR2 SYDVKM. V shed 0 bases and J shed 9 bases, with 6 bases lying between them. In DNA form, the CDR3 reads TGTGCCAGCAGTTTATGGGGCGGGCAGTACTTC. It is translated as CASSLWGGQYF.

This clonotype occurred many times. The chain couples TRBV20-1 to TRBJ2-5, with TRBD2 matching over 8 bases. The CDR3 has 16 residues. Germline CDR1 and CDR2: DFQATT and SNEGSKA (reference sequence). Trimming removed 3 bases from V and 4 bases from J; junction bases left unmatched: 13. The chain's CDR3 is CSASPWASGRGETQYF. Here the CDR3 DNA reads TGCAGTGCTAGCCCGTGGGCTAGCGGGCGCGGAGAGACCCAGTACTTC.

This clonotype was counted between two and nine times. The chain couples TRBV20-1 to TRBJ2-7, with 13 positions matching TRBD2. J gave up 0 bases and V 2 bases, and 1 base lay outside the gene matches. There are 15 residues in the CDR3. The V gene's germline CDR1 is DFQATT and CDR2 SNEGSKA (reference sequence). CDR3 sequence: CSARRTSGSSYEQYF. DNA of the CDR3: TGCAGTGCTAGACGGACTAGCGGGAGCTCCTACGAGCAGTACTTC.

Ten or more counts support this clonotype. The chain joins TRBV11-2 to TRBJ1-6, with D uncertain. This CDR3 has 13 amino acids. V lost 2 bases and J 8 bases, leaving 7 bases between the germline ends. Germline V gives CDR1 SGHAT, CDR2 FQNNGV. CDR3 nucleotides: TGTGCCAGCAGCTTACAGGAGGATTCACCCCTCCACTTT. The encoded protein is CASSLQEDSPLHF.

This clonotype came up many times. The rearrangement links TRBV6-2 or TRBV6-3 to TRBJ1-1; no definite D call. The germline gives CDR1 MNHEY, CDR2 SVGEGT. This CDR3 is built from 14 residues. V was trimmed by 8 bases and J by 0 bases, leaving 13 bases between them. The CDR3 DNA sequence: TGTGCCAGCGGATCAGGCAGCTTGAACACTGAAGCTTTCTTT. This codes for CASGSGSLNTEAFF.

This clonotype was counted many times. CDR3 residues: CATLTSSGELFF. CDR3 nucleotide sequence: TGTGCCACCCTGACTAGTTCCGGGGAGCTGTTTTTT. This chain joins TRBV6-1 and TRBJ2-2; D is possibly TRBD2 (6 bases). The germline V gene encodes CDR1 MNHNS and CDR2 SASEGT. Deletions cut 10 bases from V and 6 bases from J, with 12 bases between. The CDR3 runs 12 residues.